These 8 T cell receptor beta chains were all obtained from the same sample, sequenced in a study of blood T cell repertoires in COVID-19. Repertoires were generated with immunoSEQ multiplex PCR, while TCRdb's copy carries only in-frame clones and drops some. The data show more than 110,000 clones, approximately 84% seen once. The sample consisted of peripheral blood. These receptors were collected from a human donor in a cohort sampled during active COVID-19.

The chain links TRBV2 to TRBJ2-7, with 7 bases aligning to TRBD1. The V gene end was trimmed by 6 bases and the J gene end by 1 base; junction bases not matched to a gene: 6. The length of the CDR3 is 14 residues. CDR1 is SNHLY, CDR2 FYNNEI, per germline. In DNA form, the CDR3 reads TGTGCCAGCAGATTACAGGGGCCTTCCTACGAGCAGTACTTC. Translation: CASRLQGPSYEQYF.

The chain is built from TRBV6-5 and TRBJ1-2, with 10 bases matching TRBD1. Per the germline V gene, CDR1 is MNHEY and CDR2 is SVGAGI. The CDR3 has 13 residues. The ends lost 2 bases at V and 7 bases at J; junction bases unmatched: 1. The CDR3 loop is CASSYRDRGGYTF. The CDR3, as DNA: TGTGCCAGCAGTTACCGGGACAGGGGTGGCTACACCTTC.

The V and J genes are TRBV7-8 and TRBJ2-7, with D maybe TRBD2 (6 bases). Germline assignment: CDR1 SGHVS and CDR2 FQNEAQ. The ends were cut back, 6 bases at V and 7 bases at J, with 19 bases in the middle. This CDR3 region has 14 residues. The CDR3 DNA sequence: TGTGCCAGCAGTTCAGGGACTTACTGGGGGGAGCAGTACTTC. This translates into CASSSGTYWGEQYF.

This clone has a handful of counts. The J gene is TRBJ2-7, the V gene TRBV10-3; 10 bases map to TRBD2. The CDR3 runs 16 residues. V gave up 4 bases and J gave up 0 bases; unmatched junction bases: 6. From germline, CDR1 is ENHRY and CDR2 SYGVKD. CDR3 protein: CAISAGASGGSYEQYF. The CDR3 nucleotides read TGTGCCATCAGTGCTGGAGCTAGCGGGGGCTCCTACGAGCAGTACTTC.

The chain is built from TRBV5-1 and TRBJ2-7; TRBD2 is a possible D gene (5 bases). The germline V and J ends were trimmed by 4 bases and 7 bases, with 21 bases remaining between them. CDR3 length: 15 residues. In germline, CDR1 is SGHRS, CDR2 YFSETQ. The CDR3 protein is CASSAGGGGVGEQYF. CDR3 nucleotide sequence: TGCGCCAGCAGCGCGGGTGGCGGTGGGGTGGGAGAGCAGTACTTC.

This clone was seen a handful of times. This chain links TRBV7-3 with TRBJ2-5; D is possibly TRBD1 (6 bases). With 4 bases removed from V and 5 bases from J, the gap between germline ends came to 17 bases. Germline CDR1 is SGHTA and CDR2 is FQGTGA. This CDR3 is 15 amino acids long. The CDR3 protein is CASSSEGHRKETQYF. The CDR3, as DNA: TGTGCCAGCAGCTCTGAGGGACATCGGAAGGAGACCCAGTACTTC.

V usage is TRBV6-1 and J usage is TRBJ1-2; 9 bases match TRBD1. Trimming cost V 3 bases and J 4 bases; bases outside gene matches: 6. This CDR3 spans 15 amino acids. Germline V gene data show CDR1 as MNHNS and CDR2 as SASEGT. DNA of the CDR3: TGTGCCAGCAGTGACCCGACAGGGGGGGCCTATGGCTACACCTTC. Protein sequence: CASSDPTGGAYGYTF.

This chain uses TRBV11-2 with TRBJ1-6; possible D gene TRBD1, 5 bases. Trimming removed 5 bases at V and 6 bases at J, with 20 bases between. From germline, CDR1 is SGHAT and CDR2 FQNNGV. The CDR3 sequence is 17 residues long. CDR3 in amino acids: CASSPLDAGWSNSPLHF. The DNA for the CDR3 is TGTGCCAGCAGCCCCCTAGATGCAGGGTGGAGTAATTCACCCCTCCACTTT.